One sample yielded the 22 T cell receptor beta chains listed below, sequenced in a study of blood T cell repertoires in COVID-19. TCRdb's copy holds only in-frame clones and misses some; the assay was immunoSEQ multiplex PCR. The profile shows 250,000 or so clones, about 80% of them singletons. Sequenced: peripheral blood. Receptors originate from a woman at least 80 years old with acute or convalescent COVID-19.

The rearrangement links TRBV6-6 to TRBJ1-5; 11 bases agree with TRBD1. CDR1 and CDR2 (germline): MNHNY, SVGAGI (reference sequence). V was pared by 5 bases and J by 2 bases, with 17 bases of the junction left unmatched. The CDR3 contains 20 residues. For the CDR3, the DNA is TGTGCCAGCAGTCCCCCGTTGGGACAGGGGGTTTTGATAGGCAATCAGCCCCAGCATTTT. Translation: CASSPPLGQGVLIGNQPQHF.

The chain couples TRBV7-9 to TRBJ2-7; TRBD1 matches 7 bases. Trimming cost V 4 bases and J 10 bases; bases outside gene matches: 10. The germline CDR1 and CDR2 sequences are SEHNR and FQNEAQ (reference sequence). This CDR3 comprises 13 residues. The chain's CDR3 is CASSSYLDRVQYF. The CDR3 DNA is TGTGCCAGCAGCTCGTATTTAGACAGGGTACAGTACTTC.

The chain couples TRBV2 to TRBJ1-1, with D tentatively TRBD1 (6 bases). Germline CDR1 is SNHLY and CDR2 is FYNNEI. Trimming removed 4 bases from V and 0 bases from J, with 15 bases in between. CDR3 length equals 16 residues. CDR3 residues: CASSVQAGAMNTEAFF. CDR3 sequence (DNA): TGTGCCAGCAGTGTGCAGGCAGGGGCAATGAACACTGAAGCTTTCTTT.

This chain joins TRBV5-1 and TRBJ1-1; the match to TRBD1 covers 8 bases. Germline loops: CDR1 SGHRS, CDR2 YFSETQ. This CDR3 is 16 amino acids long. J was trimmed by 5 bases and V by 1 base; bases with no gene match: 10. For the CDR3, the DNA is TGCGCCAGCAGCTTGCAAGGACAGGGTGAGGGGACTGAAGCTTTCTTT. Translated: CASSLQGQGEGTEAFF.

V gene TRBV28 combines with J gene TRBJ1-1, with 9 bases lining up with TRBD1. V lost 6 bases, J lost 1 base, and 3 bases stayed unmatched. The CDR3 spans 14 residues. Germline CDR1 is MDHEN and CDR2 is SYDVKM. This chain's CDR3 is CASSPQGANTEAFF. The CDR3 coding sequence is TGTGCCAGCAGCCCACAGGGGGCGAACACTGAAGCTTTCTTT.

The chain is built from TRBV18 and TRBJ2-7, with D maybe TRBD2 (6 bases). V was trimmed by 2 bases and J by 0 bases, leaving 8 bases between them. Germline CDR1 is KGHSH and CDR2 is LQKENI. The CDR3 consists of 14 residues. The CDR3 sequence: CASSPGGSSYEQYF. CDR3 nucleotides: TGTGCCAGCTCACCAGGGGGGAGCTCCTACGAGCAGTACTTC.

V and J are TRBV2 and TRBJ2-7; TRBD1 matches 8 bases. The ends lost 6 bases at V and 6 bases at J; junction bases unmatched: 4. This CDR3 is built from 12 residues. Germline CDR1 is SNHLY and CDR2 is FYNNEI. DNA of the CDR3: TGTGCCAGCAGGCTTACAGGGGGCGAGCAGTACTTC. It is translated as CASRLTGGEQYF.

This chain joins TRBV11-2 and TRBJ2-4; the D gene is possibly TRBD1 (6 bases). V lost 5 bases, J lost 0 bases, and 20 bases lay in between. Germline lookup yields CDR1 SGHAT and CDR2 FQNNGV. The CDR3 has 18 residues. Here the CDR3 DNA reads TGTGCCAGCAGCCTCGACACCGGACAGCTACTAGCCAAAAACATTCAGTACTTC. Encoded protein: CASSLDTGQLLAKNIQYF.

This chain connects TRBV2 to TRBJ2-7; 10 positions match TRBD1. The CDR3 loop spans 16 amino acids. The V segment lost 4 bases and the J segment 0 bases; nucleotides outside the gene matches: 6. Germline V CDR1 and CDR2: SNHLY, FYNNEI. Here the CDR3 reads CASSGKTGGSSYEQYF. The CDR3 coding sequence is TGTGCCAGCAGTGGAAAGACAGGGGGCTCCTCCTACGAGCAGTACTTC.

The CDR3 nucleotides read TGTGCCAGCAGGGCCGGGACTAGCGGGAGGGCCGGGGAGACCCAGTACTTC. Translated, it gives CASRAGTSGRAGETQYF. The chain recombines TRBV2 with TRBJ2-5; 16 nucleotides line up with TRBD2. Germline CDR1 SNHLY, CDR2 FYNNEI. V was pared by 6 bases and J by 5 bases, with 9 bases of the junction left unmatched. The CDR3 extends over 17 amino acids.

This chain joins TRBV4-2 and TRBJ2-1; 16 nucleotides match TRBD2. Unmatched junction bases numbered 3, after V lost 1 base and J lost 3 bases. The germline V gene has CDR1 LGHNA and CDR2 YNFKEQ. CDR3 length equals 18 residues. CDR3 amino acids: CASSQVGLAGGSYNEQFF. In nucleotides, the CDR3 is TGTGCCAGCAGCCAAGTGGGACTAGCGGGGGGGAGCTACAATGAGCAGTTCTTC.

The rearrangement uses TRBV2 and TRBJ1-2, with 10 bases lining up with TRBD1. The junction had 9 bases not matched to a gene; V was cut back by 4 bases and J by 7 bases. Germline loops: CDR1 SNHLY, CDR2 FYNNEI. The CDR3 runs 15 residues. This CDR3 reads CASSVTGQGGVGYTF. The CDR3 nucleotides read TGTGCCAGCAGTGTAACCGGACAGGGGGGTGTTGGCTACACCTTC.

Written as DNA, the CDR3 is TGCGCCAGCAGCTTGGAAGGGACAGGGGAAGCTTTCTTT. Translated, it gives CASSLEGTGEAFF. The chain has TRBV5-1 and TRBJ1-1; 9 bases are a match to TRBD1. Germline loops: CDR1 SGHRS, CDR2 YFSETQ. The ends lost 0 bases at V and 8 bases at J; junction bases unmatched: 2. This CDR3 has 13 amino acids.

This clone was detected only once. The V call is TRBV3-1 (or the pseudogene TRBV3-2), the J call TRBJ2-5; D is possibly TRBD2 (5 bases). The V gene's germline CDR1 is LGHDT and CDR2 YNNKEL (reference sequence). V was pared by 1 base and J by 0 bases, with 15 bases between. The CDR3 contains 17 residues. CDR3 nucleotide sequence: TGTGCCAGCAGCCAAGGGGCGGCTAGCCGGTACCAAGAGACCCAGTACTTC. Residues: CASSQGAASRYQETQYF.

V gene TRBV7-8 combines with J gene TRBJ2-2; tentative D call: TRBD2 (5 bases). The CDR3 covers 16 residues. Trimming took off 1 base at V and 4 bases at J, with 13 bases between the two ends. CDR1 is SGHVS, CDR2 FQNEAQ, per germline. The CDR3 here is CASSLEASSITGELFF. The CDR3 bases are TGTGCCAGCAGCTTAGAAGCTAGCAGTATCACCGGGGAGCTGTTTTTT.

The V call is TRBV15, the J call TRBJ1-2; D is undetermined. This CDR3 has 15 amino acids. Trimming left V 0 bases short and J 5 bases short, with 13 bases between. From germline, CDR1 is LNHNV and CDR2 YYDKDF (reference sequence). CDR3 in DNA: TGTGCCACCAGCAGAGAAAGTGGCGGAGGGTATGGCTACACCTTC. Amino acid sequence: CATSRESGGGYGYTF. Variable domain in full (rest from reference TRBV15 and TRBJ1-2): DAMVIQNPRYQVTQFGKPVTLSCSQTLNHNVMYWYQQKSSQAPKLLFHYYDKDFNNEADTPDNFQSRRPNTSFCFLDIRSPGLGDTAMYLCATSRESGGGYGYTFGSGTRLTVV.

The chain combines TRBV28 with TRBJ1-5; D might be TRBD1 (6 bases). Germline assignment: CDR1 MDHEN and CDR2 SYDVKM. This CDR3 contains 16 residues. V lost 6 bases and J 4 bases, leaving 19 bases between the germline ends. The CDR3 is CASSRRRGQGNQPQHF. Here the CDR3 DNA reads TGTGCCAGCAGCCGCAGAAGGGGTCAGGGGAATCAGCCCCAGCATTTT.

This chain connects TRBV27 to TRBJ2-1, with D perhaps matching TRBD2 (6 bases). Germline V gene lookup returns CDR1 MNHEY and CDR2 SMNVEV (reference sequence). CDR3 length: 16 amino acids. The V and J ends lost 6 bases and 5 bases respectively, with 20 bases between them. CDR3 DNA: TGTGCCAGCAGCAAATACTCCTCGGGGGATCACAATGAGCAGTTCTTC. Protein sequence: CASSKYSSGDHNEQFF.

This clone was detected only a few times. The CDR3 nucleotides are TGCGCCAGCAGCCAAGTGACAGGGGACTATGGCTACACCTTC. Encoded protein: CASSQVTGDYGYTF. The rearrangement joins TRBV4-3 to TRBJ1-2; 8 nucleotides agree with TRBD1. The CDR3 length is 14 residues. V trimming: 1 base; J trimming: 3 bases; junction bases outside the gene matches: 1. Germline-derived CDR1 and CDR2 are LGHNA and YSLEER.

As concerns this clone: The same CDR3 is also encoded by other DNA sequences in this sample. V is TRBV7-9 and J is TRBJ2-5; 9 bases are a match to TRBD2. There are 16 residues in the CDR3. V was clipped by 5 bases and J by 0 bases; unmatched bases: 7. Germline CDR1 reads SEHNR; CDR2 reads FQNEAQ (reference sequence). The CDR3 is CASSRRTSGYQETQYF. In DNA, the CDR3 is TGTGCCAGCAGCCGCCGCACTAGCGGGTACCAAGAGACCCAGTACTTC.

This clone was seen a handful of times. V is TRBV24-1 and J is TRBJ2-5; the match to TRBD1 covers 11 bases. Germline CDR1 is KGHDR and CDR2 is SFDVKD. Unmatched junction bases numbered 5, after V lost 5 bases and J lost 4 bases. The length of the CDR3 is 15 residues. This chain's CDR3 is CATSGAGTGGETQYF. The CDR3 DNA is TGTGCCACCAGTGGCGCCGGGACAGGGGGAGAGACCCAGTACTTC.

Written as DNA, the CDR3 is TGTGCCAGCAGCCCATCGACTAGCGGGTACCTCTACGAGCAGTACTTC. This sequence encodes CASSPSTSGYLYEQYF. This rearrangement joins TRBV5-5 to TRBJ2-7, with TRBD2 matching 10 bases. V lost 4 bases and J lost 3; bases outside the gene matches: 10. Germline V gene data show CDR1 as SGHKS and CDR2 as YYEKEE (reference sequence). CDR3 length: 16 residues.